This T cell receptor (beta chain) derives from a study of cytomegalovirus exposure and HLA in healthy donors. TCRdb keeps only in-frame clones here, not all; method: immunoSEQ multiplex PCR. The sample lists about 190,000 clones; 86% were seen once. The germline V gene encodes CDR1 LNHDA and CDR2 SQIVND (reference sequence). After removal of 3 bases from V and 4 bases from J, the junction contained 9 bases not matched to a gene. This CDR3 spans 16 amino acids. This receptor was identified in a woman aged 18-29 years in good health and CMV-seronegative. The genes are TRBV19 and TRBJ1-1; 9 bases align to TRBD1. The sequencing input was PBMCs. The CDR3 DNA reads as TGTGCCAGTAGTATTATAGTGGGACAGGGCAGCACTGAAGCTTTCTTT. As protein: CASSIIVGQGSTEAFF.